The 2 T cell receptor beta chains listed next were all sequenced from one sample in a study of blood T cell repertoires in COVID-19. The repertoire was sequenced with immunoSEQ multiplex PCR; TCRdb's copy has only in-frame clones and lacks some. The table has about 240,000 clones, about nine tenths seen once. The sample comprised peripheral blood. These receptors came from a man aged 55 to 70 who had recovered from COVID-19.

The chain links TRBV7-9 to TRBJ2-1, with a possible D match to TRBD1 (6 bases). Germline V gene data show CDR1 as SEHNR and CDR2 as FQNEAQ (reference sequence). V lost 0 bases to trimming and J lost 3 bases, with 12 bases between them. The CDR3 consists of 16 residues. The chain's CDR3 is CASSLAAGVGYNEQFF. In DNA form, the CDR3 reads TGTGCCAGCAGCTTAGCGGCAGGGGTTGGCTACAATGAGCAGTTCTTC.

This clone was observed once. The V and J genes are TRBV7-7 and TRBJ2-1; D is possibly TRBD2 (5 bases). The V end lost 1 base, the J end lost 8 bases, and 12 bases lay between the germline ends. Germline-derived CDR1 and CDR2 are SSHAT and FNYEAQ (reference sequence). CDR3 size: 14 residues. CDR3 protein: CASSLGLKRDEQFF. The CDR3 coding sequence is TGTGCCAGCAGCTTAGGACTCAAGAGGGATGAGCAGTTCTTC.